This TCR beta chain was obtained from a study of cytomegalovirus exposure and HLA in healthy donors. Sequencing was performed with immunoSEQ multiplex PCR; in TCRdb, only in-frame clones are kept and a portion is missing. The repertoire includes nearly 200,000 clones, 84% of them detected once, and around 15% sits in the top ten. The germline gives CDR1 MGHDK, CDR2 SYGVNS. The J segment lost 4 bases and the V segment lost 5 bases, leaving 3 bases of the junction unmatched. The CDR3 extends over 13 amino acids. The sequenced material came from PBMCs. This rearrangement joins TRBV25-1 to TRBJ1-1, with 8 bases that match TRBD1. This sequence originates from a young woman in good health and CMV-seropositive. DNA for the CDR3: TGTGCCAGCAGTAAGACAGGGGCCACTGAAGCTTTCTTT. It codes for CASSKTGATEAFF.